The clone carrying this T cell receptor (beta chain) was observed a single time. What it binds is not known. The record originates from a study of T cells after yellow fever vaccination. The study made its TCR cDNA through 5'RACE template switching. That step introduced a universal primer site along with UMIs. TCRdb reanalysed the 5' RACE reads using MiXCR and keeps one entry per CDR3 protein. The repertoire consists of about 300,000 distinct CDR3 sequences, with about 4% occurring once and the leading ten covering around 24%. CDR3 length equals 15 residues. The J segment lost 9 bases and the V segment lost 2 bases, leaving 5 bases of the junction unmatched. Germline V lookup: CDR1 MNHEY, CDR2 SVGAGI. Study-wide findings and caveats: A large majority of primary-vaccination clones showed up again after the booster (approximately 96% CD4, roughly 88% CD8). It was a small share of clonotypes that appeared in both CD4 and CD8 compartments. The secondary T-cell response peaked on day 5, not day 15, but was weaker.

The V gene is TRBV6-5, the J gene TRBJ1-6, with 9 bases fitting TRBD1. Sequenced here: PBMCs, sampled 5 days after the yellow fever booster vaccination. The origin of this receptor is a man between 18 and 35 years old who received the YFV17D yellow fever vaccine. CDR3 nucleotide sequence: TGTGCCAGCAGTTACGCTGGGACAGGGTTTTCACCCCTCCACTTT. This translates into CASSYAGTGFSPLHF.